This TCR beta chain was profiled in a study of blood T cell repertoires in COVID-19. This clone showed up just once. Per the original methods: For nucleated cells, counts were estimated from reference gene primer amplification. This table comes from immunoSEQ multiplex PCR, and its TCRdb copy is limited to in-frame clones, with some not included. V and J calls and clone size are given by that table; D and trimming were obtained from the DNA. The sample lists 40,000 to 55,000 clones, approximately 86% occurring once. The specimen was peripheral blood. This TCR was sampled from a man aged 40-55 years with acute or convalescent COVID-19.

CDR3 sequence (DNA): TGTGCCAGCAGTCGTCCCGAGTCGGGCTATGGCTACACCTTC. Translating gives CASSRPESGYGYTF. This chain connects TRBV6-5 to TRBJ1-2; no clear D. The CDR3 covers 14 residues. Trimming pared 5 bases from V and 4 bases from J, leaving 14 bases between. CDR1 and CDR2 from the germline V gene are MNHEY and SVGAGI.